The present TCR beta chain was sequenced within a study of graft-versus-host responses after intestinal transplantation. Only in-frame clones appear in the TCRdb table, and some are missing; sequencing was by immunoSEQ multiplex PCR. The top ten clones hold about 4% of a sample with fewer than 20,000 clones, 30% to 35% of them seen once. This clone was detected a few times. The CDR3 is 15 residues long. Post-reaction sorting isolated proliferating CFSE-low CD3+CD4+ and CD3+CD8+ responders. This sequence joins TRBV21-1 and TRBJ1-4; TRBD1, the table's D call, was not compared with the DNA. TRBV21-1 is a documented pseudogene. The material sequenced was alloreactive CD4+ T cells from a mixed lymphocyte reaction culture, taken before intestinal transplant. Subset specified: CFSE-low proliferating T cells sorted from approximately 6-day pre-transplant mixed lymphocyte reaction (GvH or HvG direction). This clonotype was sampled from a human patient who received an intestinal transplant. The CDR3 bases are TGTGCCAGCAGCTCACCCGGGACAGGGATCGAAAAACTGTTTTTT. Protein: CASSSPGTGIEKLFF.